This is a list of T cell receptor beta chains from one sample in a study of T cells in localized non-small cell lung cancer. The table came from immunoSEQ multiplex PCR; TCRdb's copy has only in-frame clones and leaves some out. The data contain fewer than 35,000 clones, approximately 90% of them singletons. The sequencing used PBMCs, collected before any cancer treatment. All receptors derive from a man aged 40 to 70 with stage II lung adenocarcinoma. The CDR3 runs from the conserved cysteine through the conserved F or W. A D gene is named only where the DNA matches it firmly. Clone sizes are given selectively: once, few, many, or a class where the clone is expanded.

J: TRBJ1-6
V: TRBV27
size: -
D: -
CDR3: CASSAAGTLNSPLHF
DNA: TGTGCCAGCAGTGCGGCCGGGACTCTCAATTCACCCCTCCACTTT

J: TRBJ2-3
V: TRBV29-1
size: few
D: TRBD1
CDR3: CSVDGQGGFTDTQYF
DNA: TGCAGCGTTGACGGACAGGGGGGCTTCACAGATACGCAGTATTTT

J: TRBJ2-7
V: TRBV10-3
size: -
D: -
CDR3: CAISDRAEYEQYF
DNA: TGTGCCATCAGTGATAGGGCTGAGTACGAGCAGTACTTC

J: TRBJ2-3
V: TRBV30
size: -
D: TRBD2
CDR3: CAWILAGGADTQYF
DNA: TGTGCCTGGATTCTAGCGGGAGGGGCAGATACGCAGTATTTT

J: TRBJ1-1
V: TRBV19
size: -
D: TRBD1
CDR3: CASSTSGTGGTVDTEAFF
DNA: TGTGCCAGTAGTACCTCCGGGACAGGGGGCACTGTGGACACTGAAGCTTTCTTT

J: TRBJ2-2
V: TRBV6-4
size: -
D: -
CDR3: CASSVGTTGELFF
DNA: TGTGCCAGCAGCGTCGGGACCACCGGGGAGCTGTTTTTT

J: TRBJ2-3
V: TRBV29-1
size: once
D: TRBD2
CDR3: CSANPGLAGGGDTQYF
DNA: TGCAGCGCCAACCCCGGACTAGCGGGGGGCGGGGATACGCAGTATTTT

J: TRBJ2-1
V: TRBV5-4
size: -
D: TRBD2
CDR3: CASSAGLAGVNEQFF
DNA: TGTGCCAGCAGTGCGGGACTAGCGGGAGTGAATGAGCAGTTCTTC

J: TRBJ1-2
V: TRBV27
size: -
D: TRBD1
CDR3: CASSLLGRGDYGYTF
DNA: TGTGCCAGCAGTTTATTAGGCAGGGGGGACTATGGCTACACCTTC

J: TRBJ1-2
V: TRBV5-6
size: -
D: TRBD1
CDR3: CASSSGQGYGYTF
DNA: TGTGCCAGCAGCTCGGGACAGGGCTATGGCTACACCTTC

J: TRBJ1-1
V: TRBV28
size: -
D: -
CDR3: CASKRGDTEAFF
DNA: TGTGCCAGCAAGAGGGGGGACACTGAAGCTTTCTTT

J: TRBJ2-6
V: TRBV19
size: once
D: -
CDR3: CATKGRERSGANVLTF
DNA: TGTGCCACTAAGGGCAGGGAGAGGTCTGGGGCCAACGTCCTGACTTTC

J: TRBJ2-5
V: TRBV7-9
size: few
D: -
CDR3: CASSPHPRQTQYF
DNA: TGTGCCAGCAGCCCTCACCCCCGGCAGACCCAGTACTTC